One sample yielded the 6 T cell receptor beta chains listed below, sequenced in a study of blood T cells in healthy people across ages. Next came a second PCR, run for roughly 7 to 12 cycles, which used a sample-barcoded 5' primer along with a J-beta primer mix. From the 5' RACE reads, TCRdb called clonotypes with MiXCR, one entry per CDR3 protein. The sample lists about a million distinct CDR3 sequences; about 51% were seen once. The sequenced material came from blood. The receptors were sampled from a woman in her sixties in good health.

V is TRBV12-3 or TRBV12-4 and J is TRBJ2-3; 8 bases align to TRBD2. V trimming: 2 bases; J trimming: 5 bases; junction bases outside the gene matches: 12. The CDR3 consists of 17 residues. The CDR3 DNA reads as TGTGCCAGCAGTTTAAGAAGTTCAGGGCTAGCGGGAGATACGCAGTATTTT. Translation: CASSLRSSGLAGDTQYF.

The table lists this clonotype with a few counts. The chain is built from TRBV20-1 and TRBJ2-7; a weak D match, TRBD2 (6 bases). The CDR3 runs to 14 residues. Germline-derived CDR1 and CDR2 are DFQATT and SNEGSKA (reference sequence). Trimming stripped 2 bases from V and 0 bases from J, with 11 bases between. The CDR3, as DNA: TGCAGTGCTAGATCGAAGACTAGCTCCTACGAGCAGTACTTC. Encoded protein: CSARSKTSSYEQYF.

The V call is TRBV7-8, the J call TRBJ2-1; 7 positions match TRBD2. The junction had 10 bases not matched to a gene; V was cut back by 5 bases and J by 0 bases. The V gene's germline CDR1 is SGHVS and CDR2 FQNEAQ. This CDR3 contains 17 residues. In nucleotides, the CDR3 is TGTGCCAGCAGCCCCCGAAGGGAGGGCCCCTCCTACAATGAGCAGTTCTTC. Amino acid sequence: CASSPRREGPSYNEQFF.

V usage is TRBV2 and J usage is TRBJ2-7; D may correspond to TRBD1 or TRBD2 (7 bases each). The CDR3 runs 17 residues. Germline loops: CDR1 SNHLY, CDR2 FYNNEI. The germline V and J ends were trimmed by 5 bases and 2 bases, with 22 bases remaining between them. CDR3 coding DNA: TGTGCCAGCAGTCCCTCCCAGGGGGTGGGGAGGGCCTACGAGCAGTACTTC. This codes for CASSPSQGVGRAYEQYF.

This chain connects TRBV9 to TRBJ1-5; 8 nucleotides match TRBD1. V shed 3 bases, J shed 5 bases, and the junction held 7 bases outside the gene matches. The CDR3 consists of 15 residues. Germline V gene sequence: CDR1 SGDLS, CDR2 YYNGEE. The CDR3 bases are TGTGCCAGCAGCGCCACGGGACAGGCATATCAGCCCCAGCATTTT. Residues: CASSATGQAYQPQHF.

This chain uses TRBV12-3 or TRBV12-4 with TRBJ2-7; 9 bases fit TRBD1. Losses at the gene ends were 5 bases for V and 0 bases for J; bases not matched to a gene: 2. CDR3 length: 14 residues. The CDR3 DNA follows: TGTGCCAGCAGTGGGGGACAGGGCTCCTACGAGCAGTACTTC. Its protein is CASSGGQGSYEQYF.